This T cell receptor beta chain was retrieved from a study of cytomegalovirus exposure and HLA in healthy donors. Study-wide background: Membership in the Caucasian-associated ancestry cluster was found for around four fifths of fewer than 450 genotyped donors.

Notes on the study in general: Usually a TCR sequence was rare, but some public TCRs were found in many donors. Later genetic work tied a missense DCLRE1C variant to beta-chain V and J trimming.

With respect to this clone: What it binds is not known.

Each donor was healthy, and each was a bone marrow donor. The CDR3 loop spans 15 amino acids. V was cut by 4 bases and J by 9 bases, with 20 bases left in between. Germline V gene sequence: CDR1 SGHDT, CDR2 YYEEEE. Both 60 Vbeta primers and 13 Jbeta primers went into the PCR. Assay used: immunoSEQ multiplex PCR; TCRdb lists only in-frame clones, some missing. The sample holds around 260,000 clones, 75% to 90% seen once. V and J are TRBV5-6 and TRBJ2-4; unclear D gene. Sequenced material: PBMCs. This sequence was found in a girl aged 2 to 9 in good health and CMV-seronegative. Here the CDR3 reads CASSPLGAMSGIQYF. The CDR3 coding sequence is TGTGCCAGCAGCCCCCTTGGAGCCATGTCGGGCATTCAGTACTTC. Full variable domain (rest looked up from reference TRBV5-6 and TRBJ2-4): DAGVTQSPTHLIKTRGQQVTLRCSPKSGHDTVSWYQQALGQGPQFIFQYYEEEERQRGNFPDRFSGHQFPNYSSELNVNALLLGDSALYLCASSPLGAMSGIQYFGAGTRLSVL.